This T cell receptor (beta chain) was recorded in a study of identical twins. There are a few counts of this clonotype. MiXCR was run by TCRdb on the 5' RACE reads, yielding one entry per CDR3 protein. The sample lists more than 650,000 distinct CDR3 sequences; less than 7% were seen once. Germline CDR1 reads SGHRS; CDR2 reads YFSETQ. The CDR3 is 16 amino acids. J lost 0 bases, V lost 4 bases, and 8 bases had no gene match. This chain connects TRBV5-1 to TRBJ1-1, with 8 bases aligning to TRBD1. Sequenced sample: naive T cells sorted from blood. The source of this sequence is a man younger than 30 in good health. The CDR3, as DNA: TGCGCCAGCAGCGGATCCGGGACAGGTATGAACACTGAAGCTTTCTTT. As protein: CASSGSGTGMNTEAFF.